Included here is one TCR beta chain sequence, with context. This record belongs to a study of cytomegalovirus exposure and HLA in healthy donors. On the study more broadly: The roughly 110 validation repertoires used the same platform as the roughly 700 first-cohort repertoires (as reported by a later analysis).

Clones were sequenced by immunoSEQ multiplex PCR, and TCRdb holds only the in-frame ones, with some missing. The sample has over 85,000 clones, around 90% seen once; the top ten hold around 2%. There are 17 residues in the CDR3. Per the germline V gene, CDR1 is LGHNA and CDR2 is YNFKEQ. Trimming pared 6 bases from V and 3 bases from J, leaving 24 bases between. What was sequenced was PBMCs. V gene TRBV4-2 combines with J gene TRBJ2-7, with a possible D match to TRBD1 (5 bases). The source is a woman aged 18-29 years in good health and CMV-seronegative. The DNA for the CDR3 is TGTGCCAGCAGTCACAAGACCCCCGGGCCAGGGTTCTACGAGCAGTACTTC. Protein: CASSHKTPGPGFYEQYF.